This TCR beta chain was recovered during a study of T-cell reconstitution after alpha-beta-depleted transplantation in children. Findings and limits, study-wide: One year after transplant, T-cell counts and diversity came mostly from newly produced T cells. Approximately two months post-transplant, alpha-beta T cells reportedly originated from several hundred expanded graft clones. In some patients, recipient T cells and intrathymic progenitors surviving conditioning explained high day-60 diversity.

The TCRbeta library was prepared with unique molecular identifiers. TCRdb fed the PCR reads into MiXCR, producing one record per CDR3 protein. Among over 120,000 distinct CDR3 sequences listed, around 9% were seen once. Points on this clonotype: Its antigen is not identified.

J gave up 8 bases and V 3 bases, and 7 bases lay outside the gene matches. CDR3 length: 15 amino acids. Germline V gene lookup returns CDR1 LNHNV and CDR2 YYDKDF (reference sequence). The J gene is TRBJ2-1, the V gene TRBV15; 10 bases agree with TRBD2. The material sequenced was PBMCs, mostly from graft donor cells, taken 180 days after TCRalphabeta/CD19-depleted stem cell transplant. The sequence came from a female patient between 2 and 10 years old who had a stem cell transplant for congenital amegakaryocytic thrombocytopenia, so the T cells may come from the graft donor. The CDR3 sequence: CATSSLAGDYYEQFF. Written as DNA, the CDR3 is TGTGCCACCAGCAGTCTAGCGGGAGATTACTATGAGCAGTTCTTC.